Below, 30 T cell receptor beta chains from the same sample are listed, as sequenced in a study of OX40 agonist ivuxolimab in advanced cancers. Measured with immunoSEQ multiplex PCR; TCRdb has only the in-frame clones, and not every one. Here the sample spans 90,000 to 120,000 clones, less than 95% being singletons. The specimen was CD4+ or CD8+ T cells sorted from blood, collected in a trial of the OX40 agonist ivuxolimab. These TCRs come from an adult with an advanced solid tumor such as melanoma, head and neck, liver or kidney cancer.

This chain links TRBV9 with TRBJ1-3; TRBD1 is a possible D gene (5 bases). From germline, CDR1 is SGDLS and CDR2 YYNGEE. V lost 0 bases and J lost 3, with 10 bases in between. The CDR3 consists of 15 residues. The CDR3 bases are TGTGCCAGCAGCGTAGAAGGGGCATATGGAAACACCATATATTTT. Residues: CASSVEGAYGNTIYF.

The V call is TRBV18, the J call TRBJ1-1; D is undetermined. The CDR3 covers 14 residues. The germline CDR1 and CDR2 sequences are KGHSH and LQKENI. The germline V and J ends were trimmed by 3 bases and 1 base, with 9 bases remaining between them. The chain's CDR3 is CASSPTVENTEAFF. The CDR3 coding sequence is TGTGCCAGCTCACCCACGGTAGAGAACACTGAAGCTTTCTTT.

The chain employs TRBV28 and TRBJ1-5; TRBD1 is a possible D gene (6 bases). The CDR3 is 13 amino acids. The germline V gene encodes CDR1 MDHEN and CDR2 SYDVKM. V gave up 8 bases and J gave up 4 bases, with 12 bases separating them. This CDR3 reads CASFTGTNQPQHF. The DNA for the CDR3 is TGTGCCAGCTTCACAGGGACTAATCAGCCCCAGCATTTT.

This sequence joins TRBV28 and TRBJ1-2, with D hard to call. Per the germline V gene, CDR1 is MDHEN and CDR2 is SYDVKM. This CDR3 has 13 residues. V was shortened by 2 bases and J by 6 bases, with 10 bases between the two germline ends. CDR3 in DNA: TGTGCCAGCAGTTTAAGAGGGTGGGATGGCTACACCTTC. It yields the protein CASSLRGWDGYTF.

The J gene is TRBJ1-1, the V gene TRBV5-5; possibly TRBD1 for D (5 bases). This CDR3 is built from 15 residues. V lost 0 bases and J lost 1, with 10 bases in between. Germline values: CDR1 SGHKS, CDR2 YYEKEE (reference sequence). CDR3 amino acids: CASSLVGGGNTEAFF. For the CDR3, the DNA is TGTGCCAGCAGCTTGGTTGGGGGAGGGAACACTGAAGCTTTCTTT.

This chain joins TRBV11-2 and TRBJ1-2; the D gene is possibly TRBD1 (6 bases). V lost 1 base to trimming and J lost 0 bases, with 12 bases between them. CDR1 SGHAT and CDR2 FQNNGV come from the germline V gene. The CDR3 contains 16 residues. The DNA of the CDR3 is TGTGCCAGCAGCTTAGCAGGGACACAGGCTAACTATGGCTACACCTTC. It codes for CASSLAGTQANYGYTF.

This clone appeared a single time. V gene TRBV9 combines with J gene TRBJ2-3, with D possibly TRBD2 on 6 matching bases. V was pared by 4 bases and J by 0 bases, with 15 bases between. CDR1 is SGDLS, CDR2 YYNGEE, per germline. The CDR3 has 16 amino acids. CDR3 coding DNA: TGTGCCAGCAGCCCAACTCCGGGACTTAGCACAGATACGCAGTATTTT. Translated, it gives CASSPTPGLSTDTQYF.

This chain uses TRBV6-5 with TRBJ2-2, with D perhaps TRBD1 or TRBD2 (5 bases each). CDR1 and CDR2 (germline): MNHEY, SVGAGI. The CDR3 runs 16 residues. V was shortened by 2 bases and J by 6 bases, with 16 bases between the two germline ends. The CDR3 reads CASSYGRERFSGELFF. CDR3 nucleotides: TGTGCCAGCAGTTACGGCAGGGAGAGGTTTTCCGGGGAGCTGTTTTTT.

At least ten counts were recorded for this clone. J is TRBJ1-5 and V is TRBV21-1; the tabulated D call, TRBD1, remains unverified against the DNA. TRBV21-1 is shown as a pseudogene. This CDR3 has 14 amino acids. The CDR3 here is CASSTSYKDQPQHF. The CDR3 DNA sequence: TGTGCCAGCAGCACGTCGTACAAAGATCAGCCCCAGCATTTT.

The chain joins TRBV7-2 to TRBJ1-3, with 8 nucleotides matching TRBD1. The germline V gene encodes CDR1 SGHTA and CDR2 FQGNSA. This CDR3 is 15 amino acids long. V lost 2 bases and J lost 2; bases outside the gene matches: 2. The CDR3 nucleotides read TGTGCCAGCAGCTTACAGGGGGCTACTGGAAACACCATATATTTT. It encodes CASSLQGATGNTIYF.

This clone was counted once. This sample also contains other DNA sequences that code for the same CDR3. The rearrangement links TRBV7-3 to TRBJ1-1; the D is unclear. Germline assignment: CDR1 SGHTA and CDR2 FQGTGA. This CDR3 region has 14 residues. Trimming pared 2 bases from V and 2 bases from J, leaving 9 bases between. In DNA form, the CDR3 reads TGTGCCAGCAGCTTATTAGCAGGTAACACTGAAGCTTTCTTT. Protein: CASSLLAGNTEAFF.

This clone was seen just once. V usage is TRBV28 and J usage is TRBJ1-3, with TRBD1 identical over 11 bases. This CDR3 spans 17 amino acids. Germline assignment: CDR1 MDHEN and CDR2 SYDVKM. With V trimmed by 8 bases and J by 3 bases, 12 bases remained unmatched. The DNA for the CDR3 is TGTGCCAGCTTTCCCGGAGGGACAGGGGGTTTTGGAAACACCATATATTTT. Its protein is CASFPGGTGGFGNTIYF.

The CDR3: CASSLAGVKYF. The CDR3 DNA reads as TGTGCCAGCAGCTTAGCGGGAGTAAAGTACTTC. The V gene is TRBV7-2, the J gene TRBJ2-7; a weak D match, TRBD2 (5 bases). The V end was cut by 0 bases, the J end by 11 bases, with 8 bases between. Looked up from germline, CDR1 is SGHTA and CDR2 is FQGNSA. The CDR3 has 11 amino acids.

The chain has TRBV10-2 and TRBJ2-7; D perhaps matches TRBD2 (6 bases). Between the trimmed V and J ends, which lost 11 bases and 3 bases, there was a span of 26 bases. From germline, CDR1 is WSHSY and CDR2 SAAADI. The CDR3 runs 16 residues. The CDR3 DNA is TGCGCCTCCGACCTACCCGGCGGGACTGCCGACTACGAGCAGTACTTC. Its translation is CASDLPGGTADYEQYF.

The chain has TRBV28 and TRBJ1-5; 10 positions match TRBD1. V shed 2 bases, J shed 5 bases, and the junction held 9 bases outside the gene matches. CDR3 length: 17 amino acids. Germline assignment: CDR1 MDHEN and CDR2 SYDVKM. CDR3 in amino acids: CASSLPGTGVSHQPQHF. In nucleotides, the CDR3 is TGTGCCAGCAGTTTACCCGGGACAGGGGTTTCTCATCAGCCCCAGCATTTT.

This clone has a single count. This rearrangement joins TRBV5-1 to TRBJ1-1; D is undetermined. The CDR3 has 14 residues. The germline gives CDR1 SGHRS, CDR2 YFSETQ. The V end lost 0 bases, the J end lost 0 bases, and 6 bases lay between the germline ends. CDR3 nucleotides: TGCGCCAGCAGCTTGGAAGCCATGAACACTGAAGCTTTCTTT. Translating it yields CASSLEAMNTEAFF.

The CDR3 sequence is CASSPGGALANTGELFF. Written as DNA, the CDR3 is TGTGCCAGCAGCCCCGGCGGGGCTTTAGCGAACACCGGGGAGCTGTTTTTT. This chain connects TRBV5-4 to TRBJ2-2; a weak D match, TRBD2 (6 bases). CDR1 is SGHNT and CDR2 is YYREEE in the germline V gene (reference sequence). Trimming stripped 4 bases from V and 0 bases from J, with 16 bases between. The CDR3 has 17 residues. The whole variable domain, filled in from reference TRBV5-4 and TRBJ2-2, reads ETGVTQSPTHLIKTRGQQVTLRCSSQSGHNTVSWYQQALGQGPQFIFQYYREEENGRGNFPPRFSGLQFPNYSSELNVNALELDDSALYLCASSPGGALANTGELFFGEGSRLTVL.

The chain carries TRBV5-1 and TRBJ1-2; TRBD1 is a possible D gene (6 bases). Trimming removed 4 bases at V and 4 bases at J, with 14 bases between. Germline V gene data show CDR1 as SGHRS and CDR2 as YFSETQ. There are 14 residues in the CDR3. The CDR3 sequence is CASSNGGGSYGYTF. The CDR3 bases are TGCGCCAGCAGCAACGGAGGGGGAAGCTATGGCTACACCTTC.

This clone has just a few counts. The chain joins TRBV6-5 to TRBJ1-2, with D tentatively TRBD1 (5 bases). Germline CDR1 MNHEY, CDR2 SVGAGI. The V and J ends lost 2 bases and 8 bases respectively, with 21 bases between them. There are 16 residues in the CDR3. Written as DNA, the CDR3 is TGTGCCAGCAGTTACGCCGGCGCAGGGCCCTTTGGAGGCTACACCTTC. Translated: CASSYAGAGPFGGYTF.

The V call is TRBV5-1, the J call TRBJ2-7; 12 bases are shared with TRBD2. The CDR3 totals 15 residues. CDR1 and CDR2 from the germline V gene are SGHRS and YFSETQ. Trimming removed 4 bases from V and 3 bases from J; junction bases left unmatched: 5. For the CDR3, the DNA is TGCGCCAGCAGCGCGACTAGCGGGAGTATCTACGAGCAGTACTTC. Residues: CASSATSGSIYEQYF.

The chain links TRBV5-1 to TRBJ1-1; D is possibly TRBD1 (5 bases). The CDR3 length is 14 residues. Germline CDR1 SGHRS, CDR2 YFSETQ. Trimming cost V 4 bases and J 5 bases, with 15 bases left between them. This CDR3 is CASSGGSGGTEAFF. CDR3 DNA: TGCGCCAGCAGCGGAGGCTCGGGGGGGACTGAAGCTTTCTTT.

The CDR3 DNA reads TGCGCCAGCAGCCCGCAGGCAGGATACACGAACACTGAAGCTTTCTTT. Its protein is CASSPQAGYTNTEAFF. The gene calls are TRBV5-1 and TRBJ1-1; no clear D. The CDR3 is 16 amino acids. Germline CDR1 reads SGHRS; CDR2 reads YFSETQ. Trimming left V 4 bases short and J 1 base short, with 17 bases between.

The genes are TRBV18 and TRBJ2-7; the D call may be TRBD1 or TRBD2 (5 bases each). This CDR3 has 14 residues. CDR1 and CDR2 from the germline V gene are KGHSH and LQKENI. Trimming removed 6 bases from V and 3 bases from J, with 15 bases in between. In nucleotides, the CDR3 is TGTGCCAGCTCGCTTAATCCAGGGAGCTACGAGCAGTACTTC. Its protein is CASSLNPGSYEQYF.

The rearrangement links TRBV5-1 to TRBJ2-1; TRBD1 agrees at 7 bases. The CDR3 runs 17 residues. J gave up 3 bases and V 1 base, and 10 bases lay outside the gene matches. Germline V gene lookup returns CDR1 SGHRS and CDR2 YFSETQ. CDR3 nucleotides: TGCGCCAGCAGCTTGACACAAGGGGGCCTTTACTACAATGAGCAGTTCTTC. This translates into CASSLTQGGLYYNEQFF.

This clone was picked up one time. The rearrangement uses TRBV28 and TRBJ1-4; D not certain. With 6 bases removed from V and 7 bases from J, the gap between germline ends came to 18 bases. Germline V gene sequence: CDR1 MDHEN, CDR2 SYDVKM. The CDR3 extends over 15 amino acids. The CDR3 region is CASSSKGGSGEKLFF. The CDR3, as DNA: TGTGCCAGCAGCTCAAAGGGAGGGTCGGGTGAAAAACTGTTTTTT.

This clone was seen a single time. V usage is TRBV11-2 and J usage is TRBJ2-7, with D perhaps given as TRBD1 or TRBD2 (7 bases each). V lost 5 bases to trimming and J lost 2 bases, with 19 bases between them. CDR1 and CDR2 from the germline V gene are SGHAT and FQNNGV. This CDR3 region has 16 residues. The CDR3 DNA sequence: TGTGCCAGCAGCCCAGGGGGTGCGGGAGAGGCCTACGAGCAGTACTTC. This gives the protein CASSPGGAGEAYEQYF.

The chain couples TRBV6-6 to TRBJ1-1, with no clear D. This CDR3 is 13 amino acids long. Looked up from germline, CDR1 is MNHNY and CDR2 is SVGAGI (reference sequence). Trimming removed 2 bases from V and 7 bases from J, with 11 bases in between. CDR3: CASSYDGLGEAFF. The CDR3 DNA reads TGTGCCAGCAGTTACGATGGGTTGGGTGAAGCTTTCTTT.

The gene calls are TRBV28 and TRBJ1-5, with no clear D. Trimming left V 6 bases short and J 9 bases short, with 12 bases between. This CDR3 spans 12 amino acids. CDR1 is MDHEN, CDR2 SYDVKM, per germline. The CDR3 region has the DNA TGTGCCAGCAGCGCCGGAAGTCGGCCCCAGCATTTT. Protein sequence: CASSAGSRPQHF.

This clone was counted a few times. The rearrangement joins TRBV7-2 to TRBJ1-1, with D hard to call. Germline values: CDR1 SGHTA, CDR2 FQGNSA. CDR3 size: 14 residues. Trimming removed 1 base at V and 0 bases at J, with 6 bases between. In DNA form, the CDR3 reads TGTGCCAGCAGCTTAGGGGAATTGAACACTGAAGCTTTCTTT. Amino acids: CASSLGELNTEAFF.

This rearrangement joins TRBV6-5 to TRBJ1-2; D is unclear. Trimming cost V 0 bases and J 0 bases, with 11 bases left between them. Germline CDR1 is MNHEY and CDR2 is SVGAGI. The CDR3 totals 16 residues. As DNA, the CDR3 is TGTGCCAGCAGTTACTCTACAACTCTCTCTAACTATGGCTACACCTTC. Translation: CASSYSTTLSNYGYTF.